The rows below give T cell receptor beta chains drawn from one sample of a study of blood T cell repertoires in COVID-19. This table comes from immunoSEQ multiplex PCR, and its TCRdb copy is limited to in-frame clones, with some not included. The sample has about 130,000 clones, approximately 84% seen once. The specimen was peripheral blood. These receptors were collected from a woman aged 45-59 years who had recovered from COVID-19. The conserved cysteine and the conserved F or W are not part of the CDR3 here. Fields, in order: V gene, clone size, J gene, CDR3 protein. Clone size is stated in some rows and not others, as once, few, many or a class when expanded.

>TRBV11-2|once|TRBJ1-6
ASSVGTGGGSPLH
>TRBV12-5|-|TRBJ2-3
ASGLGRGPGSDTQY
>TRBV5-5|-|TRBJ1-1
ASSLEVGGQGKTEAF
>TRBV2|-|TRBJ1-2
ASRETVLANYGYT
>TRBV12-2|once|TRBJ1-1
ASRLTRRGGGHAEAF
>TRBV19|-|TRBJ1-3
ASSADRLKDSGNTIY
>TRBV7-8|-|TRBJ2-1
ASSPTGGLLRRENNEQF
>TRBV7-8|once|TRBJ2-7
ASSGRDYEQY
>TRBV19|-|TRBJ2-7
ASSIDAGQGREQY
>TRBV4-3|-|TRBJ2-1
ASSLIAGGVNNEQF
>TRBV7-9|once|TRBJ2-1
ASSLVIRGRDEQF
>TRBV2|-|TRBJ1-5
ASSQGRINQPQH
>TRBV7-2|once|TRBJ2-3
ASSRGSTDTQY
>TRBV7-2|-|TRBJ1-1
ASSLMAENEAF
>TRBV7-9|-|TRBJ2-5
ASSRTGIETQY
>TRBV21-1|-|TRBJ2-1
ASSRGQAGINEQF
>TRBV19|-|TRBJ2-6
ASSIPGDSGANVLT
>TRBV2|-|TRBJ2-1
ASLGQGLTYSYNEQF
>TRBV18|-|TRBJ1-6
ASSPTGTSNNSPLH
>TRBV15|-|TRBJ2-1
ATSSKRANNEQF
>TRBV5-1|-|TRBJ2-1
ASSQGTHYNEQF
>TRBV29-1|-|TRBJ2-1
SVVGAGEYYNEQF
>TRBV5-6|-|TRBJ2-3
ASSLSSLASTDTQY
>TRBV30|once|TRBJ2-1
AWMGQGRNEQF
>TRBV7-2|-|TRBJ2-7
ASSLEAGGSYEQY
>TRBV19|-|TRBJ1-2
ASIGDSYNYGYT
>TRBV3-1/TRBV3-2|few|TRBJ1-1
ASSQSTGTEAF
>TRBV21-1|-|TRBJ1-2
ASSKEEGRSGYT
>TRBV5-1|once|TRBJ2-7
ASSLTGTMYEQY
>TRBV19|-|TRBJ2-5
ASSLGAIQETQY
>TRBV6-5|-|TRBJ2-5
ASSSGSGGKETQY
>TRBV5-6|once|TRBJ1-2
ASSLRTGRMGGYT
>TRBV9|-|TRBJ2-7
ASSISYEQY
>TRBV11-3|-|TRBJ2-7
ASSLNPGLLYEQY
>TRBV11-3|once|TRBJ1-1
ASSFGRVNTEAF
>TRBV13|-|TRBJ1-5
ASSRRPVREPQH
>TRBV2|-|TRBJ2-7
ASSRLTDYEQY
>TRBV7-9|-|TRBJ2-7
ASSLTSGRVEQY
>TRBV7-2|-|TRBJ1-3
ASSLGGGGKRNTIY
>TRBV6-4|few|TRBJ1-5
ATRKGGNQPQH
>TRBV5-6|once|TRBJ1-5
ASSFGTAGRNQPQH